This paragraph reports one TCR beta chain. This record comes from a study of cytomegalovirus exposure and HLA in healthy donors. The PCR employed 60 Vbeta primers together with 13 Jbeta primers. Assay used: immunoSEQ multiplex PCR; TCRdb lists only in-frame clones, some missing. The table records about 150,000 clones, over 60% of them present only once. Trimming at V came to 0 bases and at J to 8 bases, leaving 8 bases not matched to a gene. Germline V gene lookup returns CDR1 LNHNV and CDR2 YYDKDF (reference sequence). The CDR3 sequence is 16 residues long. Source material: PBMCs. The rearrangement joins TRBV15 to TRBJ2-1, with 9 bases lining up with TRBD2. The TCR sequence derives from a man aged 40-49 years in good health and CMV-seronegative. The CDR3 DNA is TGTGCCACCAGCAGAGATGCGTTAGCGGGAGTCCATGAGCAGTTCTTC. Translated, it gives CATSRDALAGVHEQFF.